This TCR beta chain was captured in a study of T cells in Graves' hyperthyroidism and ophthalmopathy. Study-level results: Separating ophthalmopathy from stable hyperthyroidism was achieved by a 13 V-J model. Among thyroid clonotypes expanded above 0.001, most also appeared in blood.

Trimming cost V 3 bases and J 5 bases; bases outside gene matches: 7. Germline V lookup: CDR1 SEHNR, CDR2 FQNEAQ (reference sequence). This CDR3 contains 15 residues. This clonotype was picked up many times. Antigen unknown. TCR beta CDR3 regions were amplified from RNA transcripts. Initially, a first-round RT-PCR of the TCR CDR3 employed the HTBI primer set. One entry per CDR3 protein, called by TCRdb with MiXCR from the multiplex PCR reads. The sample records hundreds of thousands of distinct CDR3 sequences, roughly 16% being singletons. Fresh peripheral blood, 10 ml, yielded the PBMCs. The sequencing input was blood. The chain has TRBV7-9 and TRBJ2-3; 8 positions agree with TRBD1. This receptor was taken from a woman aged 40 to 55 with Graves' ophthalmopathy. The CDR3 nucleotides are TGTGCCAGCAGCTTCCTGACAGGGGTAAAAGATACGCAGTATTTT. Protein sequence: CASSFLTGVKDTQYF.